These T cell receptor beta chains were read from a single sample in a study of T cells in Graves' hyperthyroidism and ophthalmopathy. TCRdb re-called the multiplex PCR reads with MiXCR, one entry per CDR3 protein. The sample carries 650,000 to 750,000 distinct CDR3 sequences, 14% recorded once. Material for sequencing was blood. Source of these receptors: a woman aged 18 to 35 with Graves' hyperthyroidism. Each CDR3 is given with its conserved first and last residue. A D gene is named only where the DNA matches it firmly. A clone size is listed for some rows: how often the clone was seen (once, few, many), or a class if it is expanded.

j_call d_call clone_size cdr3_length v_call cdr3_aa cdr3_nt
TRBJ2-7 NA many 19 TRBV28 CASSSRKLIGTSRIYEQYF TGTGCCAGCAGTTCACGAAAACTAATCGGGACTTCGCGGATTTACGAGCAGTACTTC
TRBJ2-5 NA many 18 TRBV11-2 CASSFKPSPRGRQETQYF TGTGCCAGCAGCTTCAAACCCTCCCCCAGGGGAAGACAAGAGACCCAGTACTTC
TRBJ1-2 NA few 14 TRBV6-5 CASSYSRNNYGYTF TGTGCCAGCAGTTACTCGCGGAATAACTATGGCTACACCTTC
TRBJ2-7 NA few 15 TRBV27 CASSLTAGPTYEQYF TGTGCCAGCAGCCTCACAGCGGGCCCCACCTACGAGCAGTACTTC
TRBJ2-7 TRBD1 many 14 TRBV5-1 CASTRTGRDYEQYF TGCGCCAGCACCAGGACAGGCCGGGACTACGAGCAGTACTTC
TRBJ2-4 TRBD1 few 18 TRBV7-9 CASSLDSRRGLAKNIQYF TGTGCCAGCAGCTTAGATTCGCGCAGGGGGCTAGCCAAAAACATTCAGTACTTC
TRBJ1-4 NA many 12 TRBV30 CAWSAQDEKLFF TGTGCCTGGAGTGCTCAAGATGAAAAACTGTTTTTT
TRBJ2-1 NA few 15 TRBV6-1 CASSYRKGGYNEQFF TGTGCCAGCAGTTATCGTAAGGGAGGTTACAATGAGCAGTTCTTC
TRBJ2-5 NA few 11 TRBV2 CASMEAETQYF TGTGCCAGCATGGAGGCGGAGACCCAGTACTTC
TRBJ1-5 NA many 15 TRBV20-1 CSAAYPDRRGQPQHF TGCAGTGCTGCCTACCCGGACAGACGAGGTCAGCCCCAGCATTTT
TRBJ2-2 TRBD1 NA 19 TRBV24-1 CATSDCILTTGGCTGELFF TGTGCCACCAGTGATTGCATACTGACGACAGGGGGCTGCACCGGGGAGCTGTTTTTT
TRBJ2-7 NA NA 14 TRBV29-1 CSVLGGLAAYEQYF TGCAGCGTTTTGGGGGGGCTAGCAGCATACGAGCAGTACTTC
TRBJ2-3 NA many 17 TRBV12-3/TRBV12-4 CASSLYTYGTSTDTQYF TGTGCCAGCAGTTTATACACTTACGGGACGAGCACAGATACGCAGTATTTT
TRBJ1-2 NA many 15 TRBV20-1 CSARGQPGSSYGYTF TGCAGTGCTAGAGGGCAGCCAGGGTCGTCGTATGGCTACACCTTC
TRBJ2-2 TRBD1 many 17 TRBV11-2 CASSSRTGGVNTGELFF TGTGCCAGCAGCTCAAGGACAGGGGGCGTAAACACCGGGGAGCTGTTTTTT
TRBJ1-4 NA few 15 TRBV7-2 CASSLRPGINEKLFF TGTGCCAGCAGCCTTCGTCCAGGGATTAATGAAAAACTGTTTTTT
TRBJ2-3 NA few 17 TRBV9 CASSDGDSGDETDTQYF TGTGCCAGCAGCGACGGAGACTCAGGGGATGAGACAGATACGCAGTATTTT
TRBJ2-3 TRBD2 few 15 TRBV10-3 CAIWSGTSQPDTQYF TGTGCCATCTGGTCGGGGACTAGCCAACCAGATACGCAGTATTTT